Below, one T cell receptor beta chain is given with its context. These data belong to a study of tumor-infiltrating lymphocytes in primary liver carcinoma. Reverse transcription of 450 to 500 ng total RNA with a constant-region primer produced TCR beta cDNA. It was through three nested multiplex PCR rounds of slightly modified ARM-PCR that TCR beta libraries arose. TRBV1-TRBV30 forward primers and a C-beta reverse primer were used in the first two PCR rounds, which each ran for approximately 10 cycles. TCRdb ran MiXCR on the multiplex PCR reads and lists one entry per CDR3 protein. The sample holds approximately 300,000 distinct CDR3 sequences; about 62% are singletons and the top ten take approximately 9.4%. The authors took blood RNA from unsorted whole blood and also extracted germline DNA. Germline values: CDR1 SGHKS, CDR2 YYEKEE (reference sequence). V was clipped by 2 bases and J by 2 bases, with 8 bases between them. CDR3 length equals 14 residues.

Sequenced material: peripheral blood. The V call is TRBV5-5, the J call TRBJ2-1; D not resolved. The receptor was derived from a man aged 35 to 55 with primary liver carcinoma and hepatitis B virus infection. The CDR3 spells CASSFIWTYNEQFF. The CDR3 coding sequence is TGTGCCAGCAGCTTCATTTGGACCTACAATGAGCAGTTCTTC.